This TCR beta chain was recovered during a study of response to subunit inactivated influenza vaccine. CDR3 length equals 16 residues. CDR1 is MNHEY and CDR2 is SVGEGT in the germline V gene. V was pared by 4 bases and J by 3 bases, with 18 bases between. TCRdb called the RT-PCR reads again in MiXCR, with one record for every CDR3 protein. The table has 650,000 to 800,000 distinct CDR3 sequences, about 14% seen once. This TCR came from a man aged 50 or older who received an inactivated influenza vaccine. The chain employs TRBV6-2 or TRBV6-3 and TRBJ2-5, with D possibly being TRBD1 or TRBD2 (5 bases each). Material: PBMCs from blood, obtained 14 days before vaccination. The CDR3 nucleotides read TGTGCCAGCAGTTGGGGACCTATAACCGTAAAAGAGACCCAGTACTTC. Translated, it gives CASSWGPITVKETQYF.